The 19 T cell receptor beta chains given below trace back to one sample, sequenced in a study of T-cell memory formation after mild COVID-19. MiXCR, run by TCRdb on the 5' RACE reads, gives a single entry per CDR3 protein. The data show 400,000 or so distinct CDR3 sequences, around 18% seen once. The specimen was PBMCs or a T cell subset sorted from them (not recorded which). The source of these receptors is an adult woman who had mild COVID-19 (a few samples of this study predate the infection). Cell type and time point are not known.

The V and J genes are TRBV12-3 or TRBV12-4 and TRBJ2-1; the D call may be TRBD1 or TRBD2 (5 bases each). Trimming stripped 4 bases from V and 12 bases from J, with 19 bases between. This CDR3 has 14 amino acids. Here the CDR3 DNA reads TGTGCCAGCAGTTCCACCGGGACCGCCCGGGGGCAGTTCTTC. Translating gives CASSSTGTARGQFF.

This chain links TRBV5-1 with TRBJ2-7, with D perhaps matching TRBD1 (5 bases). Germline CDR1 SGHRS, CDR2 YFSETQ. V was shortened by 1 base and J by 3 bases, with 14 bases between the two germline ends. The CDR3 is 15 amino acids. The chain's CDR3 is CASSLSSRAFYEQYF. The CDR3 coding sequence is TGCGCCAGCAGCTTGTCATCCAGGGCTTTCTACGAGCAGTACTTC.

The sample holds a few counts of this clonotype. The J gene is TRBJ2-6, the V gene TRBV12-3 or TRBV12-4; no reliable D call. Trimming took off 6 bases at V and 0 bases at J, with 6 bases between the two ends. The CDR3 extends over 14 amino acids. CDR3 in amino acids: CASSPYSGANVLTF. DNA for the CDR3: TGTGCCAGCAGCCCCTACTCTGGGGCCAACGTCCTGACTTTC.

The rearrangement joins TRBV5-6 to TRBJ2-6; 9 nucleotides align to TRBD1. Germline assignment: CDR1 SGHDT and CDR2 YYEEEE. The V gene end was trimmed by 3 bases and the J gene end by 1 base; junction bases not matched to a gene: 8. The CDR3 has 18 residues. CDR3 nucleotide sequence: TGTGCCAGCAGCTCGGCCCGGGACAGGGTTTCTGGGGCCAACGTCCTGACTTTC. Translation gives CASSSARDRVSGANVLTF.

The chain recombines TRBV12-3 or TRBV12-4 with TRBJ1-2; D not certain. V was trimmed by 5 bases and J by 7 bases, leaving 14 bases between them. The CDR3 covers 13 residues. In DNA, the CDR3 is TGTGCCAGCAGTCCGGTCTTAACCGGTGGCTACACCTTC. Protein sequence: CASSPVLTGGYTF.

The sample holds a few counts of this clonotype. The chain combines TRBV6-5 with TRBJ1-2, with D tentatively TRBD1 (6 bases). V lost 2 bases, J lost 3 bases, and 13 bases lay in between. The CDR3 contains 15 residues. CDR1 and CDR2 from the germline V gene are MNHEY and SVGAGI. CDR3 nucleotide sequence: TGTGCCAGCAGTTACGGGGGCCCTCCGGACTATGGCTACACCTTC. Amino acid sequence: CASSYGGPPDYGYTF.

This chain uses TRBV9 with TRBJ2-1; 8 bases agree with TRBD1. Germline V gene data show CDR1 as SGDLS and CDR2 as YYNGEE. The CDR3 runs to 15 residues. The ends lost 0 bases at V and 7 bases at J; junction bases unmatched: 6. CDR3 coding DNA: TGTGCCAGCAGCGTAGCGACAGGGGTAGGGAATGAGCAGTTCTTC. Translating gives CASSVATGVGNEQFF.

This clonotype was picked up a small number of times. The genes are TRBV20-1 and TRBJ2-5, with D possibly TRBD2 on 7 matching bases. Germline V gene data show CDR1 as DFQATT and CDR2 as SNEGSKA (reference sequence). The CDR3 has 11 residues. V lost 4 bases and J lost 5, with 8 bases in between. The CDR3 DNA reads TGCAGTGCTAAGGGGGGGGAGACCCAGTACTTC. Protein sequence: CSAKGGETQYF.

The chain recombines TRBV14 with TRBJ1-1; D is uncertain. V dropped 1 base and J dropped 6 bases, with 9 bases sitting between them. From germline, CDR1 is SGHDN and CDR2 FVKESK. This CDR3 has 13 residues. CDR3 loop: CASSQALVSEAFF. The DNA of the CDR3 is TGTGCCAGCAGCCAAGCCCTCGTATCTGAAGCTTTCTTT.

The CDR3 DNA follows: TGTGCCAGCAGCTTTGCGGGGGGAGGGCCGATGAATGAGCAGTTCTTC. It codes for CASSFAGGGPMNEQFF. This chain connects TRBV12-3 or TRBV12-4 to TRBJ2-1, with 8 bases fitting TRBD2. This CDR3 contains 16 residues. V was clipped by 6 bases and J by 7 bases; unmatched bases: 14.

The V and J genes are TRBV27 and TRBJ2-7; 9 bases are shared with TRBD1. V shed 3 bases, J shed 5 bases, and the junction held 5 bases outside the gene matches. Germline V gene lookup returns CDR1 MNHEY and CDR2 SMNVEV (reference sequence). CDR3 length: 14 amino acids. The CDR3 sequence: CASSFGTGKNEQYF. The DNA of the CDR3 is TGTGCCAGCAGTTTTGGGACAGGGAAAAACGAGCAGTACTTC.

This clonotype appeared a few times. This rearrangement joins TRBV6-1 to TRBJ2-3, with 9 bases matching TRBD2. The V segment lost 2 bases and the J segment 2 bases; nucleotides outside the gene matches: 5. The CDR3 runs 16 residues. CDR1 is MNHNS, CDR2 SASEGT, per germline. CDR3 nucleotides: TGTGCCAGCAGTGAACTGACTAGCGGTTCCACAGATACGCAGTATTTT. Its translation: CASSELTSGSTDTQYF.

The CDR3 loop reads CASSPQDPGNYGYTF. DNA for the CDR3: TGTGCCAGCAGCCCACAGGACCCCGGGAACTATGGCTACACCTTC. The chain employs TRBV7-9 and TRBJ1-2, with D perhaps matching TRBD1 (5 bases). CDR1 is SEHNR and CDR2 is FQNEAQ in the germline V gene (reference sequence). The germline V and J ends were trimmed by 5 bases and 2 bases, with 15 bases remaining between them. The CDR3 spans 15 residues.

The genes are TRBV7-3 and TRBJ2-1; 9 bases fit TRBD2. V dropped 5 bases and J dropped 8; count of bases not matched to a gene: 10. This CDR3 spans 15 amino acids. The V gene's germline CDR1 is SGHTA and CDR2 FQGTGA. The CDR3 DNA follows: TGTGCCAGCAGCCGCGGGAGGGCCGTTGTCGATGAGCAGTTCTTC. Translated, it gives CASSRGRAVVDEQFF.

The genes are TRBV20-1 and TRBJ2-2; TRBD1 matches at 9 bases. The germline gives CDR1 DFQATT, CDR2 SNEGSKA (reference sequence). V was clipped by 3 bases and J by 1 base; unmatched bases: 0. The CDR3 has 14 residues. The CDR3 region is CSARGQGNTGELFF. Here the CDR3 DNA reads TGCAGTGCTAGGGGACAGGGGAACACCGGGGAGCTGTTTTTT.

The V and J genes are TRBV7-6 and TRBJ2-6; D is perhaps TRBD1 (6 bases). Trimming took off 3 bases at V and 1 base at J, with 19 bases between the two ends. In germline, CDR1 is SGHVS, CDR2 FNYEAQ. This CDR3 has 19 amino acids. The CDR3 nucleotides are TGTGCCAGCAGCTTTTCAACAGGGAAAACCCTATCTGGGGCCAACGTCCTGACTTTC. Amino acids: CASSFSTGKTLSGANVLTF.

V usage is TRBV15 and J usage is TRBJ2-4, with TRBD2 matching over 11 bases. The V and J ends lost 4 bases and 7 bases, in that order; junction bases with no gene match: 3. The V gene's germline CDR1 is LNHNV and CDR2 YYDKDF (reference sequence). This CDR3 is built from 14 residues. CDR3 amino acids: CATSISGRGNIQYF. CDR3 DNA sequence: TGTGCCACCAGCATTAGCGGGAGGGGGAACATTCAGTACTTC.

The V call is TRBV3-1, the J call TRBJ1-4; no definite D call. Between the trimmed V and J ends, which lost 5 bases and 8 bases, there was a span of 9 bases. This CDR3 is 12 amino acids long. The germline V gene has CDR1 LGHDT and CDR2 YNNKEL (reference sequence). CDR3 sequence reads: CASSRLGEKLFF. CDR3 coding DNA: TGTGCCAGCAGCAGACTGGGGGAAAAACTGTTTTTT. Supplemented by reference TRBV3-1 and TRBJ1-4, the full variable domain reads DTAVSQTPKYLVTQMGNDKSIKCEQNLGHDTMYWYKQDSKKFLKIMFSYNNKELIINETVPNRFSPKSPDKAHLNLHINSLELGDSAVYFCASSRLGEKLFFGSGTQLSVL.

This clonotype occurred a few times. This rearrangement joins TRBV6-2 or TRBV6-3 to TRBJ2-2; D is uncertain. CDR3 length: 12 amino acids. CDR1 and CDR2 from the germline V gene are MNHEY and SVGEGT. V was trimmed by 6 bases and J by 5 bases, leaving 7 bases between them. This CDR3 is CASSRVTGELFF. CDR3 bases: TGTGCCAGCAGCCGGGTAACCGGGGAGCTGTTTTTT.